The present TCR beta chain was sequenced within a study of cytomegalovirus exposure and HLA in healthy donors. Study-wide context: Sequencing of about 179 million T cells in an earlier analysis found 95 million to 120 million unique TCR beta sequences.

Broader study findings: It was 150 to 200 TCR beta chains that were listed as cytomegalovirus-associated.

Primers included in the PCR were 60 Vbeta and 13 Jbeta primers. Data came from immunoSEQ multiplex PCR; TCRdb stores just in-frame clones and leaves some out. The data hold about 160,000 clones, with 75% to 80% observed a single time. To note about this clone: What it binds is unknown.

The germline CDR1 and CDR2 sequences are MGHDK and SYGVNS. The CDR3 sequence is 17 residues long. Trimming cost V 1 base and J 4 bases; bases outside gene matches: 12. Sequencing was carried out using PBMCs. The TCR sequence derives from a woman aged 50 to 65 in good health and CMV-seropositive. The chain uses TRBV25-1 and TRBJ2-7; 8 bases are a match to TRBD1. In DNA, the CDR3 is TGTGCCAGCAGTGAATCCCGCCCACGACAGGGGCGGTACGAGCAGTACTTC. The encoded protein is CASSESRPRQGRYEQYF.